This T cell receptor (beta chain) is drawn from a study of shared clonotypes between healthy human individuals. CD45RO-negative, CCR7-selected cells formed the naive CD8 fraction, which excluded terminally differentiated effector memory CD45RA+ cells. This clone was picked up a small number of times. Additional DNA sequences in this sample encode the identical CDR3. The assay was immunoSEQ multiplex PCR, and TCRdb's table has in-frame clones only and misses some. The sample contains 1.5 million to 2.5 million clones, about 95% of which appear only once. V shed 3 bases, J shed 3 bases, and the junction held 2 bases outside the gene matches. Germline CDR1 MGHRA, CDR2 YSYEKL. The length of the CDR3 is 13 residues.

The source of this sequence is a man younger than 30 in good health. The V and J genes are TRBV4-1 and TRBJ2-7; 7 bases agree with TRBD1. The sample taken for sequencing was naive CD8+ T cells sorted from blood. CDR3 in DNA: TGCGCCAGCAGCCAGACAGGGTTCTACGAGCAGTACTTC. This sequence encodes CASSQTGFYEQYF.